This T cell receptor (beta chain) stems from a study of early T cells in non-severe SARS-CoV-2 infection. Study-level information: RNA in bulk from unsorted whole blood was sequenced, and chains were unpaired. Whole-study findings and limits: Anti-spike CD8 responses were favored in VDJdb matching, and private and CD4 specificities were missed.

Trimming pared 8 bases from V and 6 bases from J, leaving 13 bases between. The length of the CDR3 is 11 residues. The germline CDR1 and CDR2 sequences are DFQATT and SNEGSKA (reference sequence). Researchers attached unique molecular identifiers to individual cDNA molecules. One entry per CDR3 protein, called by TCRdb with MiXCR from the 5' RACE reads. The repertoire has 35,000 to 40,000 distinct CDR3 sequences, about 5% of them found once; the top ten carry 16%. About this clonotype: Antigen specificity is unknown.

Sequencing was performed on whole blood. This TCR was sampled from an adult who was a healthcare worker with PCR-confirmed SARS-CoV-2 infection or an uninfected control (not recorded which). This chain uses TRBV20-1 with TRBJ1-2; no definite D call. As DNA, the CDR3 is TGCAGTCCAAGATCTGGCGATGGCTACACCTTC. Translation gives CSPRSGDGYTF.